A single sample gave rise to the 7 T cell receptor beta chains below, sequenced in a study of T cell changes during pregnancy in multiple sclerosis. The repertoire was sequenced with immunoSEQ multiplex PCR; TCRdb's copy has only in-frame clones and lacks some. The table shows 55,000 to 85,000 clones, with roughly 92% occurring only once. This sample comprised peripheral blood, obtained in the third trimester of pregnancy. The receptor source for this set is a female donor with multiple sclerosis, enrolled in a pregnancy study.

This chain connects TRBV5-4 to TRBJ2-3; 12 bases agree with TRBD2. Losses at the gene ends were 4 bases for V and 4 bases for J; bases not matched to a gene: 13. This CDR3 spans 18 amino acids. Germline V gene sequence: CDR1 SGHNT, CDR2 YYREEE (reference sequence). This chain's CDR3 is CASSPTVMTSGSADTQYF. CDR3 coding DNA: TGTGCCAGCAGCCCTACCGTCATGACTAGCGGGAGTGCAGATACGCAGTATTTT.

This sequence joins TRBV5-4 and TRBJ2-5; tentatively, D is TRBD1 (5 bases). CDR1 is SGHNT and CDR2 is YYREEE in the germline V gene (reference sequence). Trimming removed 1 base at V and 4 bases at J, with 8 bases between. This CDR3 has 13 residues. The CDR3 region has the DNA TGTGCCAGCAGCTTGATGGGGCGAGAGACCCAGTACTTC. Amino acid sequence: CASSLMGRETQYF.

This chain uses TRBV9 with TRBJ1-5, with TRBD1 identical over 8 bases. Germline values: CDR1 SGDLS, CDR2 YYNGEE. The CDR3 sequence is 14 residues long. The junction had 6 bases not matched to a gene; V was cut back by 4 bases and J by 6 bases. CDR3 DNA: TGTGCCAGCAGCCTAGCAGGGGGCGGTCAGCCCCAGCATTTT. This gives the protein CASSLAGGGQPQHF.

This clone was detected only a few times. The rearrangement uses TRBV5-4 and TRBJ2-5; no clear D gene. The germline V and J ends were trimmed by 0 bases and 5 bases, with 8 bases remaining between them. Germline CDR1 reads SGHNT; CDR2 reads YYREEE (reference sequence). This CDR3 contains 13 residues. In DNA, the CDR3 is TGTGCCAGCAGCTTGGAGATCCGGGAGACCCAGTACTTC. It yields the protein CASSLEIRETQYF.

This clone was seen only once. The chain is built from TRBV30 and TRBJ1-2; tentatively, D is TRBD1 (5 bases). The CDR3 is made up of 13 amino acids. Trimming cost V 1 base and J 4 bases, with 10 bases left between them. CDR1 is GTSNPN, CDR2 SVGIG, per germline (reference sequence). CDR3 nucleotide sequence: TGTGCCTGGAGTGAAAGGAGGGGCTATGGCTACACCTTC. Protein sequence: CAWSERRGYGYTF.

The chain combines TRBV19 with TRBJ1-4, with TRBD1 matching over 7 bases. V lost 4 bases, J lost 10 bases, and 18 bases stayed unmatched. Germline lookup yields CDR1 LNHDA and CDR2 SQIVND (reference sequence). This CDR3 region has 17 residues. CDR3 sequence reads: CASSRPPRTGPPGKLFF. The CDR3 DNA follows: TGTGCCAGTAGTAGGCCCCCGCGGACAGGCCCTCCGGGAAAACTGTTTTTT.

This chain uses TRBV2 with TRBJ1-1, with D possibly TRBD1 on 6 matching bases. V lost 5 bases and J 7 bases, leaving 14 bases between the germline ends. The CDR3 has 13 residues. Germline V gene data show CDR1 as SNHLY and CDR2 as FYNNEI. In DNA form, the CDR3 reads TGTGCCAGCAGTATATTACAGGGTGGTGAAGCTTTCTTT. This codes for CASSILQGGEAFF.